Shown below are 10 T cell receptor beta chains from a single sample sequenced in a study of blood T cells in healthy people across ages (dated by TCRdb to between 2014 and 2017). Library prep was done by 5' RACE. The second PCR ran for about 6 to 11 cycles and used a J-beta primer mix along with a sample-barcoded 5' primer. The public sequencing data were trimmed at Q25 with fastp and processed into clonotypes with MiXCR by TCRdb, which kept only in-frame beta chains. Entries that share a CDR3 protein sequence are merged under the most common genes and DNA. A total of some 1.8 million distinct CDR3 sequences appear in this sample, roughly 43% of them only once. The top ten hold 20% to 25% of the sample. Sequenced sample: blood. The receptors derive from a human donor in good health.

This chain links TRBV7-2 with TRBJ2-1; 8 nucleotides align to TRBD2. Germline V gene lookup returns CDR1 SGHTA and CDR2 FQGNSA. J lost 13 bases, V lost 5 bases, and 22 bases had no gene match. There are 17 residues in the CDR3. The CDR3 DNA sequence: TGTGCCAGCAGCCCCTTCCAGGTTAGCGGGACCCGATTAGGACAGTTCTTC. Translating gives CASSPFQVSGTRLGQFF.

V and J are TRBV11-2 and TRBJ2-7; 9 nucleotides line up with TRBD2. V lost 2 bases, J lost 3 bases, and 8 bases stayed unmatched. CDR3 length: 16 amino acids. Germline V gene lookup returns CDR1 SGHAT and CDR2 FQNNGV. CDR3 DNA sequence: TGTGCCAGCAGCTTAAGGGTAGCGGGGGACCACTACGAGCAGTACTTC. It encodes CASSLRVAGDHYEQYF.

This clonotype showed up just a few times. This chain joins TRBV20-1 and TRBJ2-3; unclear D gene. CDR3 length: 15 amino acids. Germline V gives CDR1 DFQATT, CDR2 SNEGSKA (reference sequence). V dropped 5 bases and J dropped 0 bases, with 15 bases sitting between them. CDR3 bases: TGCAGTGCTCAAGGACCCGTATTTAGCACAGATACGCAGTATTTT. Translation gives CSAQGPVFSTDTQYF.

This clonotype turned up a few times. The chain carries TRBV6-2 or TRBV6-3 and TRBJ2-7, with 13 bases matching TRBD2. This CDR3 region has 18 residues. In germline, CDR1 is MNHEY, CDR2 SVGEGT. V shed 0 bases and J 3 bases; nucleotides not matched to a gene: 8. CDR3 residues: CASSYSPGTSGDLYEQYF. CDR3 nucleotides: TGTGCCAGCAGTTACTCCCCCGGGACTAGCGGGGACCTCTACGAGCAGTACTTC.

V is TRBV12-3 or TRBV12-4 and J is TRBJ1-1; the D gene is possibly TRBD1 (6 bases). V lost 6 bases to trimming and J lost 1 base, with 15 bases between them. The CDR3 consists of 15 residues. This chain's CDR3 is CASSQVGQPNTEAFF. The DNA of the CDR3 is TGTGCCAGCAGCCAGGTAGGACAGCCGAACACTGAAGCTTTCTTT.

This clonotype was observed at least ten times. This chain joins TRBV2 and TRBJ2-7; D not resolved. The germline CDR1 and CDR2 sequences are SNHLY and FYNNEI. V was cut by 1 base and J by 3 bases, with 4 bases left in between. The CDR3 totals 12 residues. This CDR3 is CASSEGDYEQYF. The CDR3 DNA reads as TGTGCCAGCAGTGAAGGGGACTACGAGCAGTACTTC.

The chain employs TRBV28 and TRBJ1-2; a weak D match, TRBD1 (5 bases). Trimming removed 6 bases from V and 3 bases from J, with 11 bases in between. Germline assignment: CDR1 MDHEN and CDR2 SYDVKM. The CDR3 is 13 amino acids. DNA for the CDR3: TGTGCCAGCAGAGAAGGGGAGTACTATGGCTACACCTTC. Translated: CASREGEYYGYTF.

The V and J genes are TRBV29-1 and TRBJ2-5; 8 bases fit TRBD1. V lost 8 bases to trimming and J lost 11 bases; unmatched junction nucleotides: 16. This CDR3 has 13 amino acids. CDR1 and CDR2 from the germline V gene are SQVTM and ANQGSEA. The CDR3, as DNA: TGCAGCACCGCGAGCAGGGGGCGTAATGAGCAGTACTTC. It codes for CSTASRGRNEQYF.

This clonotype was observed a handful of times. This chain joins TRBV4-3 and TRBJ2-7; D possibly matches TRBD1 or TRBD2 (6 bases each). The CDR3 runs 14 residues. Trimming cost V 1 base and J 2 bases, with 9 bases left between them. The germline CDR1 and CDR2 sequences are LGHNA and YSLEER. The CDR3 loop is CASSQVRGAYEQYF. The CDR3, as DNA: TGCGCCAGCAGCCAAGTTAGGGGGGCCTACGAGCAGTACTTC.

The chain employs TRBV7-2 and TRBJ2-3; the D gene is possibly TRBD2 (5 bases). Trimming took 1 base from V and 2 from J, leaving 13 bases between them. Germline CDR1 reads SGHTA; CDR2 reads FQGNSA. This CDR3 region has 16 residues. CDR3 in DNA: TGTGCCAGCAGCTTAGTAGGAGGAAGCCCCACAGATACGCAGTATTTT. Its protein product is CASSLVGGSPTDTQYF.